This TCR beta chain originates from a study of T cell repertoires in cytomegalovirus infection. About the research overall: Indications of both CMV infection and matching HLA type were provided by public TCR beta signatures. Broader study findings: There were carriers of CMV plus the relevant HLA, and cumulative public TCR beta family frequency identified them. It was HLA-C-restricted CMV-specific TCR beta clonotypes that dominated the response ex vivo.

TCRdb called the reads again in MiXCR, with one record for every CDR3 protein. The sample carries 150,000 to 200,000 distinct CDR3 sequences, 17% recorded once. The J segment lost 9 bases and the V segment lost 1 base, leaving 9 bases of the junction unmatched. The CDR3 sequence is 16 residues long. Germline CDR1 reads SGHAT; CDR2 reads FQNNGV. Points on this clonotype: What it recognizes is unknown.

This TCR came from a human donor in good health (CMV status not recorded). Some clones in this sample may be carry-over from other donors' samples. The chain employs TRBV11-2 and TRBJ2-1, with 10 bases identical to TRBD2. Sequenced material: CD8+ T cells from PBMCs. The CDR3 nucleotides read TGTGCCAGCAGCTTAGGAGAAGCGGGGGGGCCCAGTGAGCAGTTCTTC. Its translation is CASSLGEAGGPSEQFF.